One and the same sample provided the 29 T cell receptor beta chains below, sequenced in a study of blood T cell repertoires in COVID-19. Measured with immunoSEQ multiplex PCR; TCRdb has only the in-frame clones, and not every one. Among approximately 200,000 clones listed, around three quarters were seen once. Sequencing used peripheral blood. These receptors all come from a man aged 55 to 70 with active or convalescent COVID-19.

This chain links TRBV11-2 with TRBJ1-2, with 8 bases lining up with TRBD1. The V segment lost 4 bases and the J segment 6 bases; nucleotides outside the gene matches: 4. The V gene's germline CDR1 is SGHAT and CDR2 FQNNGV. CDR3 length: 13 amino acids. For the CDR3, the DNA is TGTGCCAGCAGCTCTCAGGGGGCCGATGGCTACACCTTC. It translates to CASSSQGADGYTF.

This clone was observed many times. The chain employs TRBV24-1 and TRBJ2-7; perhaps TRBD2 as D (6 bases). This CDR3 is built from 16 residues. The V gene lost 0 bases and the J gene lost 0 bases, with 11 bases spanning the gap. Germline values: CDR1 KGHDR, CDR2 SFDVKD. The CDR3 sequence: CATSDLSSGSSYEQYF. As DNA, the CDR3 is TGTGCCACCAGTGATTTGAGTAGCGGCAGCTCCTACGAGCAGTACTTC.

The chain employs TRBV6-5 and TRBJ2-1; D may be TRBD1 (8 bases). The germline CDR1 and CDR2 sequences are MNHEY and SVGAGI. V shed 6 bases and J shed 2 bases, with 14 bases lying between them. The CDR3 is 15 residues long. In DNA form, the CDR3 reads TGTGCCAGCAGCCGACAGGGGAGGGCCTACAATGAGCAGTTCTTC. It codes for CASSRQGRAYNEQFF.

The chain carries TRBV10-3 and TRBJ1-3, with 8 bases lining up with TRBD1. The CDR3 is made up of 14 amino acids. From germline, CDR1 is ENHRY and CDR2 SYGVKD. V was pared by 6 bases and J by 0 bases, with 1 base of the junction left unmatched. This chain's CDR3 is CAISDRGSGNTIYF. As DNA, the CDR3 is TGTGCCATCAGCGACAGGGGCTCTGGAAACACCATATATTTT.

This clone was recorded once. This chain connects TRBV6-5 to TRBJ1-1; the match to TRBD1 covers 7 bases. The CDR3 spans 12 residues. Germline trimming cut 7 bases from V and 4 bases from J; bases unmatched to any gene: 3. Germline V gene lookup returns CDR1 MNHEY and CDR2 SVGAGI. CDR3 DNA sequence: TGTGCCAGCAAGGGGGCAGGCACTGAAGCTTTCTTT. Translating gives CASKGAGTEAFF.

Relative to its sample, this clone is medium-sized. The rearrangement joins TRBV4-2 to TRBJ2-7, with a weak D call TRBD1 (6 bases). The germline V and J ends were trimmed by 4 bases and 5 bases, with 24 bases remaining between them. CDR1 and CDR2 (germline): LGHNA, YNFKEQ. This CDR3 is built from 17 residues. The CDR3 spells CASSPTKHKGTKDEQYF. The CDR3 coding sequence is TGTGCCAGCAGCCCCACGAAACATAAAGGGACAAAGGACGAGCAGTACTTC.

The J gene is TRBJ2-1, the V gene TRBV30; a weak D match, TRBD1 (6 bases). Per the germline V gene, CDR1 is GTSNPN and CDR2 is SVGIG (reference sequence). This CDR3 has 11 residues. The CDR3 DNA follows: TGTTCAAGAGGTAGGGGGAATGAGCAGTTCTTC. Its translation: CSRGRGNEQFF.

For this clone: The sample has other DNA sequences that encode this CDR3 too. The CDR3 spells CASSLVQGNTEAFF. Written as DNA, the CDR3 is TGCGCCAGCAGCTTGGTCCAGGGGAACACTGAAGCTTTCTTT. V and J are TRBV5-1 and TRBJ1-1; tentatively, D is TRBD1 (5 bases). V was clipped by 0 bases and J by 1 base, with 7 bases between them. Germline-derived CDR1 and CDR2 are SGHRS and YFSETQ. This CDR3 comprises 14 residues.

V usage is TRBV18 and J usage is TRBJ2-3, with D possibly being TRBD2 (6 bases). The CDR3 extends over 15 amino acids. V lost 3 bases and J 0 bases, leaving 10 bases between the germline ends. Germline V gene data show CDR1 as KGHSH and CDR2 as LQKENI. In DNA, the CDR3 is TGTGCCAGCTCACCGCCGGGACTCAGCACAGATACGCAGTATTTT. It yields the protein CASSPPGLSTDTQYF.

The chain couples TRBV5-3 to TRBJ2-1, with TRBD2 matching over 13 bases. TRBV5-3 is annotated as an ORF whose role is uncertain. This CDR3 is 18 amino acids long. Unmatched junction bases numbered 14, after V lost 6 bases and J lost 5 bases. CDR3 bases: TGTGCCAGAATCAAAACTAGCGGGAGGGCCAGTGGGGACAATGAGCAGTTCTTC. Translating gives CARIKTSGRASGDNEQFF.

The chain couples TRBV28 to TRBJ1-5; possible D gene TRBD1, 6 bases. The CDR3 totals 16 residues. Germline CDR1 and CDR2: MDHEN and SYDVKM. V lost 6 bases to trimming and J lost 0 bases, with 15 bases between them. CDR3 nucleotide sequence: TGTGCCAGCAGCTGGGGACATACATATAGCAATCAGCCCCAGCATTTT. It encodes CASSWGHTYSNQPQHF.

This chain connects TRBV7-2 to TRBJ2-7; 9 nucleotides line up with TRBD1. This CDR3 is 16 amino acids long. After removal of 3 bases from V and 2 bases from J, the junction contained 8 bases not matched to a gene. The germline CDR1 and CDR2 sequences are SGHTA and FQGNSA. As DNA, the CDR3 is TGTGCCAGCAGCTTGGAGGACAGGGGAGTCGCCTACGAGCAGTACTTC. Amino acid sequence: CASSLEDRGVAYEQYF.

This clone came up once. The chain has TRBV19 and TRBJ1-1; 8 bases align to TRBD1. This CDR3 region has 15 residues. V lost 6 bases, J lost 7 bases, and 13 bases stayed unmatched. The germline gives CDR1 LNHDA, CDR2 SQIVND (reference sequence). DNA for the CDR3: TGTGCCAGTAGGGGGACAGGCCTCGGCGCCCTTGAAGCTTTCTTT. Protein product: CASRGTGLGALEAFF.

The rearrangement uses TRBV6-5 and TRBJ1-6; D is possibly TRBD1 (6 bases). CDR1 and CDR2 from the germline V gene are MNHEY and SVGAGI. CDR3 size: 15 residues. V lost 8 bases, J lost 6 bases, and 17 bases lay in between. The CDR3 sequence: CASQLSGGANSPLHF. Here the CDR3 DNA reads TGTGCCAGCCAGTTAAGTGGGGGGGCTAATTCACCCCTCCACTTT.

The V call is TRBV19, the J call TRBJ2-5; D is unresolved. V lost 1 base to trimming and J lost 4 bases, with 16 bases between them. Per germline, CDR1 LNHDA and CDR2 SQIVND (reference sequence). The length of the CDR3 is 16 residues. The CDR3 nucleotides read TGTGCCAGTAGTATAGCGGCCCGGTACCCGGGAGAGACCCAGTACTTC. It encodes CASSIAARYPGETQYF.

V is TRBV7-3 and J is TRBJ2-1; the match to TRBD1 covers 7 bases. The CDR3 extends over 14 amino acids. Trimming took 6 bases from V and 5 from J; bases not matched to a gene: 7. Germline CDR1 reads SGHTA; CDR2 reads FQGTGA. The chain's CDR3 is CASRSGTANNEQFF. The CDR3, as DNA: TGTGCCAGCAGGTCCGGGACAGCAAACAATGAGCAGTTCTTC.

The rearrangement joins TRBV5-4 to TRBJ2-3, with D possibly matching TRBD1 (5 bases). Trimming stripped 0 bases from V and 8 bases from J, with 10 bases between. The germline CDR1 and CDR2 sequences are SGHNT and YYREEE (reference sequence). The CDR3 is made up of 13 amino acids. CDR3 in DNA: TGTGCCAGCAGCTTGGAACAGGCCAGTACGCAGTATTTT. Protein sequence: CASSLEQASTQYF. The whole variable domain, remainder taken from reference TRBV5-4 and TRBJ2-3, is ETGVTQSPTHLIKTRGQQVTLRCSSQSGHNTVSWYQQALGQGPQFIFQYYREEENGRGNFPPRFSGLQFPNYSSELNVNALELDDSALYLCASSLEQASTQYFGPGTRLTVL.

The rearrangement joins TRBV6-5 to TRBJ1-4; TRBD1 is a possible D gene (6 bases). CDR3 length: 14 residues. Trimming took off 7 bases at V and 8 bases at J, with 17 bases between the two ends. Looked up from germline, CDR1 is MNHEY and CDR2 is SVGAGI. For the CDR3, the DNA is TGTGCCAGCATCCGGGGAGGGGGGGAGGAAAAACTGTTTTTT. This translates into CASIRGGGEEKLFF.

The genes are TRBV24-1 and TRBJ2-3, with a tentative D call TRBD2 (6 bases). Trimming left V 4 bases short and J 0 bases short, with 13 bases between. The CDR3 length is 16 residues. The germline V gene has CDR1 KGHDR and CDR2 SFDVKD. The CDR3 DNA sequence: TGTGCCACCAGTGACCCCACGCGGGGTAGCACAGATACGCAGTATTTT. It encodes CATSDPTRGSTDTQYF.

The CDR3, as DNA: TGTGCCAGCAGCCCCAGCGGTCCTAGCTCCTACAATGAGCAGTTCTTC. Amino acids: CASSPSGPSSYNEQFF. The chain uses TRBV9 and TRBJ2-1, with TRBD2 as a possible D gene (5 bases). The CDR3 runs to 16 residues. CDR1 is SGDLS, CDR2 YYNGEE, per germline. V lost 4 bases to trimming and J lost 0 bases, with 14 bases between them.

The V and J genes are TRBV28 and TRBJ2-3; 7 bases agree with TRBD2. This CDR3 is 15 amino acids long. The V segment lost 7 bases and the J segment 10 bases; nucleotides outside the gene matches: 17. The germline CDR1 and CDR2 sequences are MDHEN and SYDVKM. DNA for the CDR3: TGTGCCAGCATCCCCGAGGCGGGAGTAAGGTTCGCGCAGTATTTT. It translates to CASIPEAGVRFAQYF.

This chain uses TRBV15 with TRBJ1-4, with TRBD1 matching over 8 bases. This CDR3 region has 15 residues. Losses at the gene ends were 2 bases for V and 7 bases for J; bases not matched to a gene: 6. Germline loops: CDR1 LNHNV, CDR2 YYDKDF (reference sequence). CDR3 nucleotide sequence: TGTGCCACCAGCAGATGGACAGGGCGGGGTGAAAAACTGTTTTTT. Its translation is CATSRWTGRGEKLFF.

This clone turned up a few times. The chain is built from TRBV30 and TRBJ2-3; 7 bases are a match to TRBD2. After removal of 0 bases from V and 6 bases from J, the junction contained 3 bases not matched to a gene. In germline, CDR1 is GTSNPN, CDR2 SVGIG (reference sequence). This CDR3 comprises 13 residues. The CDR3 protein is CAWSVRERDTQYF. The CDR3 bases are TGTGCCTGGAGTGTGCGGGAGAGGGATACGCAGTATTTT.

The chain couples TRBV19 to TRBJ2-6; TRBD1 aligns across 9 bases. Trimming cost V 4 bases and J 3 bases; bases outside gene matches: 4. Germline lookup yields CDR1 LNHDA and CDR2 SQIVND (reference sequence). The length of the CDR3 is 16 residues. The CDR3 spells CASSRDRAFGANVLTF. The CDR3 DNA reads as TGTGCCAGTAGTAGGGACAGGGCCTTTGGGGCCAACGTCCTGACTTTC.

The rearrangement links TRBV4-3 to TRBJ2-3; tentatively, D is TRBD2 (5 bases). The CDR3 extends over 15 amino acids. Trimming cost V 4 bases and J 2 bases, with 13 bases left between them. Germline loops: CDR1 LGHNA, CDR2 YSLEER. The CDR3 loop is CASSPYAGLTDTQYF. For the CDR3, the DNA is TGCGCCAGCAGCCCCTACGCGGGCCTCACAGATACGCAGTATTTT.

The rearrangement joins TRBV11-1 to TRBJ1-1, with D perhaps matching TRBD1 (6 bases). This CDR3 region has 16 residues. CDR1 is SGHAT, CDR2 FQDESV, per germline (reference sequence). V was trimmed by 5 bases and J by 1 base, leaving 17 bases between them. This CDR3 reads CASSQGWGQGNTEAFF. In DNA, the CDR3 is TGTGCCAGCAGCCAGGGGTGGGGCCAAGGGAACACTGAAGCTTTCTTT.

This clone was recorded at least ten times. In the same sample, other DNA sequences code for this CDR3. The V gene is TRBV7-9, the J gene TRBJ1-3; 7 bases map to TRBD1. Germline CDR1 is SEHNR and CDR2 is FQNEAQ (reference sequence). The CDR3 extends over 14 amino acids. Germline trimming cut 5 bases from V and 3 bases from J; bases unmatched to any gene: 4. DNA of the CDR3: TGTGCCAGCAGCCTTACAGGGGTTGGAAACACCATATATTTT. Its translation: CASSLTGVGNTIYF.

This chain joins TRBV4-2 and TRBJ2-1, with 9 nucleotides matching TRBD2. This CDR3 is built from 16 residues. From germline, CDR1 is LGHNA and CDR2 YNFKEQ. J lost 4 bases, V lost 3 bases, and 7 bases had no gene match. The CDR3 reads CASSHVAGVMYNEQFF. DNA of the CDR3: TGTGCCAGCAGCCACGTAGCGGGAGTAATGTACAATGAGCAGTTCTTC.

The CDR3 loop reads CASSPLSGAETQYF. The CDR3 DNA reads as TGCGCCAGCAGCCCCCTTAGCGGTGCCGAGACCCAGTACTTC. The chain combines TRBV5-1 with TRBJ2-5, with TRBD2 as a possible D gene (6 bases). Trimming left V 4 bases short and J 5 bases short, with 15 bases between. Germline CDR1 SGHRS, CDR2 YFSETQ. CDR3 length: 14 residues.